The sequence of this T cell receptor beta chain was determined in a study of blood T cells in healthy people across ages. Using a J-beta primer mix together with a sample-barcoded 5' primer, a second PCR was run for about 7 to 12 cycles. Researchers report that a template-switch adaptor with 12 random nucleotides tagged each cDNA molecule. Each sample provided no less than 2.5 million CDR3-containing paired-end reads. Each CDR3 protein gets one entry after TCRdb re-called the 5' RACE reads with MiXCR. The sample shows approximately 800,000 distinct CDR3 sequences, 36% of them seen only once. Every donor provided 7.5 to 10 milliliters of peripheral blood. The CDR3 spans 12 residues. Germline CDR1 DFQATT, CDR2 SNEGSKA (reference sequence). Trimming left V 3 bases short and J 6 bases short, with 11 bases between.

Sequenced sample: blood. V gene TRBV20-1 combines with J gene TRBJ1-2; D perhaps matches TRBD1 (5 bases). This clonotype originated in a man between 18 and 35 years old in good health. The CDR3 protein is CSASREANGYTF. Written as DNA, the CDR3 is TGCAGTGCTAGCAGGGAGGCGAATGGCTACACCTTC.